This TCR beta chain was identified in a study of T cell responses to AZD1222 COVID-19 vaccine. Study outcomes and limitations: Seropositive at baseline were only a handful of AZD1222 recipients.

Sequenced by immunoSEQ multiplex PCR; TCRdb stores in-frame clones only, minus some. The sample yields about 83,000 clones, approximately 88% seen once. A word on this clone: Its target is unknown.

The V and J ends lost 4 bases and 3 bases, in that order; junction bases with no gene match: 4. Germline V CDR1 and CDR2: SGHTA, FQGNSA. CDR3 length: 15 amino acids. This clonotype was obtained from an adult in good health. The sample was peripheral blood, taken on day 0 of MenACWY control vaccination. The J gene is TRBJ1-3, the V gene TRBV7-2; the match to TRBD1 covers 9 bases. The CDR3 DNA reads TGTGCCAGCAGCTATACAGGGGGCATTGGAAACACCATATATTTT. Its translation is CASSYTGGIGNTIYF.